Listed below are T cell receptor beta chains from one sample, sequenced in a study of shared clonotypes between healthy human individuals. Repertoires were generated with immunoSEQ multiplex PCR, while TCRdb's copy carries only in-frame clones and drops some. The data contain just over 2,000,000 clones, around 95% of them singletons. The sample was naive CD4+ T cells sorted from blood. The receptors come from a man aged 18 to 30 in good health. The CDR3 runs from the conserved cysteine through the conserved F or W. The D gene is left open where the match is weak. Clone size appears in some rows only: once, few, many, or a class for an expanded clone.

size | J | D | V | CDR3 | DNA
NA | TRBJ2-3 | TRBD1 | TRBV7-2 | CASSLTGSTDTQYF | TGTGCCAGCAGCTTGACAGGGTCCACAGATACGCAGTATTTT
NA | TRBJ2-7 | NA | TRBV2 | CASRPNSYEQYF | TGTGCCAGCAGGCCAAACTCCTACGAGCAGTACTTC
NA | TRBJ2-2 | NA | TRBV6-1 | CASSVRHPGELFF | TGTGCCAGCAGTGTCCGACACCCCGGGGAGCTGTTTTTT
NA | TRBJ2-5 | NA | TRBV10-3 | CATTSSEVETQYF | TGTGCCACGACATCTTCGGAGGTAGAGACCCAGTACTTC
once | TRBJ2-1 | TRBD2 | TRBV5-1 | CASIAGPPYNEQFF | TGCGCCAGTATAGCGGGGCCCCCCTACAATGAGCAGTTCTTC
once | TRBJ2-7 | NA | TRBV19 | CASSTLQLPYEQYF | TGTGCCAGTAGTACCTTGCAGCTTCCCTACGAGCAGTACTTC
NA | TRBJ1-6 | NA | TRBV7-2 | CASSPGGGYNSPLHF | TGTGCCAGCAGCCCCGGGGGAGGCTATAATTCACCCCTCCACTTT
NA | TRBJ2-2 | NA | TRBV9 | CASSGRTPISVAGELFF | TGTGCCAGCAGCGGTCGGACCCCCATTAGTGTGGCCGGGGAGCTGTTTTTT
NA | TRBJ1-1 | NA | TRBV6-6 | CASRSLQGTMNTEAFF | TGTGCCAGCAGATCCCTACAGGGTACCATGAACACTGAAGCTTTCTTT
NA | TRBJ1-2 | TRBD1 | TRBV2 | CASSRTGDYGYTF | TGTGCCAGCAGTCGGACAGGGGACTATGGCTACACCTTC
once | TRBJ1-5 | TRBD1 | TRBV19 | CASSIGDRGFQPQHF | TGTGCCAGTAGTATAGGAGACAGGGGATTCCAGCCCCAGCATTTT
NA | TRBJ2-1 | NA | TRBV30 | CAWSTSRNEQFF | TGTGCCTGGAGTACTAGTAGGAATGAGCAGTTCTTC
NA | TRBJ1-2 | NA | TRBV25-1 | CASSALRTENYGYTF | TGTGCCAGCAGTGCCCTGCGGACAGAGAACTATGGCTACACCTTC
NA | TRBJ2-1 | TRBD2 | TRBV7-9 | CASSLAGSSGAYNEQFF | TGTGCCAGCAGCTTAGCGGGCTCTAGCGGGGCCTACAATGAGCAGTTCTTC
NA | TRBJ1-2 | NA | TRBV7-9 | CASSLGPQISNYGYTF | TGTGCCAGCAGCTTAGGCCCCCAGATATCAAACTATGGCTACACCTTC
NA | TRBJ2-5 | NA | TRBV5-1 | CASSLQADKETQYF | TGCGCCAGCAGCTTGCAAGCAGATAAAGAGACCCAGTACTTC
NA | TRBJ2-1 | NA | TRBV27 | CASSSPGGEQFF | TGTGCCAGCAGTTCCCCGGGTGGGGAGCAGTTCTTC
NA | TRBJ1-6 | TRBD1 | TRBV27 | CASSQDRVATSYNSPLHF | TGTGCCAGCAGTCAAGACAGGGTTGCGACCTCCTATAATTCACCCCTCCACTTT
NA | TRBJ2-1 | TRBD1 | TRBV29-1 | CSGQGTGYNEQFF | TGCAGCGGACAGGGGACGGGCTACAATGAGCAGTTCTTC
NA | TRBJ1-6 | TRBD1 | TRBV28 | CASSTPERDRGNSPLHF | TGTGCCAGCAGTACCCCGGAGCGGGACAGGGGGAATTCACCCCTCCACTTT
NA | TRBJ1-6 | NA | TRBV28 | CATKGRKTDSPLHF | TGTGCCACGAAGGGACGGAAAACCGATTCACCCCTCCACTTT
NA | TRBJ2-7 | NA | TRBV6-1 | CASSVQGGEQYF | TGTGCCAGCAGTGTACAGGGCGGCGAGCAGTACTTC
NA | TRBJ2-5 | TRBD2 | TRBV5-1 | CASSIGLAGGQETQYF | TGCGCCAGCAGCATTGGACTAGCGGGAGGGCAAGAGACCCAGTACTTC
NA | TRBJ2-5 | NA | TRBV5-6 | CASSSITWAGLGETQYF | TGTGCCAGCAGCTCGATTACTTGGGCGGGTCTTGGAGAGACCCAGTACTTC
few | TRBJ2-7 | NA | TRBV7-9 | CASSLEVGEQYF | TGTGCCAGCAGCTTAGAGGTCGGCGAGCAGTACTTC
NA | TRBJ2-7 | NA | TRBV10-3 | CAISERGPDGEQYF | TGTGCCATCAGTGAACGAGGACCCGATGGCGAGCAGTACTTC
NA | TRBJ2-2 | NA | TRBV7-2 | CASSLLLGVSNTGELFF | TGTGCCAGCAGCTTACTCCTGGGGGTATCGAACACCGGGGAGCTGTTTTTT
NA | TRBJ1-1 | TRBD1 | TRBV25-1 | CASSDSGQGVKAFF | TGTGCCAGCAGTGACTCAGGACAGGGGGTGAAGGCTTTCTTT
NA | TRBJ1-2 | NA | TRBV6-6 | CASNDLGLRGDYGYTF | TGTGCCAGCAACGATTTGGGGCTCCGCGGCGACTATGGCTACACCTTC
NA | TRBJ2-7 | TRBD1 | TRBV10-2 | CASSGDRGAPYEQYF | TGCGCCAGCAGTGGGGACAGGGGGGCCCCTTACGAGCAGTACTTC
once | TRBJ1-1 | TRBD1 | TRBV7-9 | CASSSWDSENTEAFF | TGTGCCAGCAGCTCCTGGGACAGTGAGAACACTGAAGCTTTCTTT
once | TRBJ2-3 | NA | TRBV6-5 | CASSYRGQPTDTQYF | TGTGCCAGCAGTTACCGAGGACAGCCCACAGATACGCAGTATTTT
NA | TRBJ2-3 | NA | TRBV30 | CAWSGPGTDTQYF | TGTGCCTGGAGTGGGCCGGGCACAGATACGCAGTATTTT
NA | TRBJ2-4 | NA | TRBV5-4 | CASSFTGTPNIQYF | TGTGCCAGCAGCTTTACCGGGACTCCAAACATTCAGTACTTC
NA | TRBJ2-7 | NA | TRBV18 | CASSPTRYLQGQIHEQYF | TGTGCCAGCTCACCAACGAGGTATCTCCAAGGCCAAATCCACGAGCAGTACTTC
NA | TRBJ1-3 | NA | TRBV2 | CASSEALTGTNTIYF | TGTGCCAGCAGTGAAGCGCTTACAGGGACGAACACCATATATTTT
NA | TRBJ1-5 | NA | TRBV10-1 | CASRLTGVREGQPQHF | TGCGCCAGCAGACTAACCGGGGTCCGGGAGGGTCAGCCCCAGCATTTT
NA | TRBJ2-1 | TRBD1 | TRBV5-1 | CASSLGGTASNEQFF | TGCGCCAGCAGCTTGGGTGGGACAGCCTCAAATGAGCAGTTCTTC
NA | TRBJ1-2 | NA | TRBV7-9 | CASSFLNYGYTF | TGTGCCAGCAGCTTTCTCAACTATGGCTACACCTTC
NA | TRBJ1-1 | NA | TRBV6-1 | CASRSGTANTEAFF | TGTGCCAGCAGGTCCGGGACGGCGAACACTGAAGCTTTCTTT
NA | TRBJ2-1 | NA | TRBV5-1 | CASSTGTPSYNEQFF | TGCGCCAGCAGCACCGGGACTCCCTCCTACAATGAGCAGTTCTTC
NA | TRBJ1-1 | NA | TRBV7-9 | CASSLQENTEAFF | TGTGCCAGCAGCCTACAGGAGAACACTGAAGCTTTCTTT
NA | TRBJ1-1 | NA | TRBV7-2 | CASSLVGGWDTEAFF | TGTGCCAGCAGCTTAGTAGGGGGTTGGGACACTGAAGCTTTCTTT
NA | TRBJ1-6 | NA | TRBV6-9 | CASSYAGRLSSPLHF | TGTGCCAGCAGTTATGCGGGGAGGCTTAGTTCACCCCTCCACTTT
NA | TRBJ1-1 | NA | TRBV2 | CASSFWTENTEAFF | TGTGCCAGCAGTTTTTGGACGGAGAACACTGAAGCTTTCTTT
NA | TRBJ1-1 | NA | TRBV28 | CASSLRWGDTEAFF | TGTGCCAGCAGTTTGCGGTGGGGGGACACTGAAGCTTTCTTT
once | TRBJ2-5 | TRBD2 | TRBV11-1 | CASSLGTSGGQETQYF | TGTGCCAGCAGCTTAGGGACTAGCGGGGGCCAAGAGACCCAGTACTTC
NA | TRBJ2-7 | TRBD1 | TRBV5-1 | CASSTTGGTYEQYF | TGCGCCAGCAGTACGACAGGGGGAACCTACGAGCAGTACTTC
NA | TRBJ2-3 | TRBD2 | TRBV7-2 | CASSLASRLAGVTDTQYF | TGTGCCAGCAGCTTAGCCTCTAGACTAGCGGGAGTCACAGATACGCAGTATTTT
NA | TRBJ2-3 | TRBD2 | TRBV28 | CASSFRSGGTGIGQYF | TGTGCCAGCAGTTTCCGGTCGGGGGGTACTGGAATTGGGCAGTATTTT
NA | TRBJ1-5 | NA | TRBV10-2 | CASRLQGVDQPQHF | TGCGCCAGCAGACTACAGGGTGTAGATCAGCCCCAGCATTTT
NA | TRBJ1-1 | NA | TRBV6-6 | CASSLGRPNTEAFF | TGTGCCAGCAGCCTGGGGCGTCCGAACACTGAAGCTTTCTTT
NA | TRBJ1-2 | NA | TRBV29-1 | CSVERGGGTDYGYTF | TGCAGCGTTGAAAGGGGCGGGGGGACGGACTATGGCTACACCTTC
NA | TRBJ2-5 | NA | TRBV30 | CAWSVLGGEGEVQYF | TGTGCCTGGAGTGTACTAGGGGGGGAGGGAGAGGTCCAGTACTTC
NA | TRBJ1-4 | NA | TRBV19 | CASSIDPGRPKKLFF | TGTGCCAGTAGTATAGATCCGGGACGACCGAAAAAACTGTTTTTT
few | TRBJ1-5 | TRBD1 | TRBV4-1 | CASSQGDSGQPQHF | TGCGCCAGCAGCCAAGGGGACAGCGGGCAGCCCCAGCATTTT
NA | TRBJ1-2 | NA | TRBV5-1 | CASSHWTKGDYGYTF | TGCGCCAGCAGCCACTGGACCAAAGGTGACTATGGCTACACCTTC
NA | TRBJ2-5 | TRBD1 | TRBV2 | CASSLQGFEETQYF | TGTGCCAGCAGTTTACAGGGGTTCGAAGAGACCCAGTACTTC